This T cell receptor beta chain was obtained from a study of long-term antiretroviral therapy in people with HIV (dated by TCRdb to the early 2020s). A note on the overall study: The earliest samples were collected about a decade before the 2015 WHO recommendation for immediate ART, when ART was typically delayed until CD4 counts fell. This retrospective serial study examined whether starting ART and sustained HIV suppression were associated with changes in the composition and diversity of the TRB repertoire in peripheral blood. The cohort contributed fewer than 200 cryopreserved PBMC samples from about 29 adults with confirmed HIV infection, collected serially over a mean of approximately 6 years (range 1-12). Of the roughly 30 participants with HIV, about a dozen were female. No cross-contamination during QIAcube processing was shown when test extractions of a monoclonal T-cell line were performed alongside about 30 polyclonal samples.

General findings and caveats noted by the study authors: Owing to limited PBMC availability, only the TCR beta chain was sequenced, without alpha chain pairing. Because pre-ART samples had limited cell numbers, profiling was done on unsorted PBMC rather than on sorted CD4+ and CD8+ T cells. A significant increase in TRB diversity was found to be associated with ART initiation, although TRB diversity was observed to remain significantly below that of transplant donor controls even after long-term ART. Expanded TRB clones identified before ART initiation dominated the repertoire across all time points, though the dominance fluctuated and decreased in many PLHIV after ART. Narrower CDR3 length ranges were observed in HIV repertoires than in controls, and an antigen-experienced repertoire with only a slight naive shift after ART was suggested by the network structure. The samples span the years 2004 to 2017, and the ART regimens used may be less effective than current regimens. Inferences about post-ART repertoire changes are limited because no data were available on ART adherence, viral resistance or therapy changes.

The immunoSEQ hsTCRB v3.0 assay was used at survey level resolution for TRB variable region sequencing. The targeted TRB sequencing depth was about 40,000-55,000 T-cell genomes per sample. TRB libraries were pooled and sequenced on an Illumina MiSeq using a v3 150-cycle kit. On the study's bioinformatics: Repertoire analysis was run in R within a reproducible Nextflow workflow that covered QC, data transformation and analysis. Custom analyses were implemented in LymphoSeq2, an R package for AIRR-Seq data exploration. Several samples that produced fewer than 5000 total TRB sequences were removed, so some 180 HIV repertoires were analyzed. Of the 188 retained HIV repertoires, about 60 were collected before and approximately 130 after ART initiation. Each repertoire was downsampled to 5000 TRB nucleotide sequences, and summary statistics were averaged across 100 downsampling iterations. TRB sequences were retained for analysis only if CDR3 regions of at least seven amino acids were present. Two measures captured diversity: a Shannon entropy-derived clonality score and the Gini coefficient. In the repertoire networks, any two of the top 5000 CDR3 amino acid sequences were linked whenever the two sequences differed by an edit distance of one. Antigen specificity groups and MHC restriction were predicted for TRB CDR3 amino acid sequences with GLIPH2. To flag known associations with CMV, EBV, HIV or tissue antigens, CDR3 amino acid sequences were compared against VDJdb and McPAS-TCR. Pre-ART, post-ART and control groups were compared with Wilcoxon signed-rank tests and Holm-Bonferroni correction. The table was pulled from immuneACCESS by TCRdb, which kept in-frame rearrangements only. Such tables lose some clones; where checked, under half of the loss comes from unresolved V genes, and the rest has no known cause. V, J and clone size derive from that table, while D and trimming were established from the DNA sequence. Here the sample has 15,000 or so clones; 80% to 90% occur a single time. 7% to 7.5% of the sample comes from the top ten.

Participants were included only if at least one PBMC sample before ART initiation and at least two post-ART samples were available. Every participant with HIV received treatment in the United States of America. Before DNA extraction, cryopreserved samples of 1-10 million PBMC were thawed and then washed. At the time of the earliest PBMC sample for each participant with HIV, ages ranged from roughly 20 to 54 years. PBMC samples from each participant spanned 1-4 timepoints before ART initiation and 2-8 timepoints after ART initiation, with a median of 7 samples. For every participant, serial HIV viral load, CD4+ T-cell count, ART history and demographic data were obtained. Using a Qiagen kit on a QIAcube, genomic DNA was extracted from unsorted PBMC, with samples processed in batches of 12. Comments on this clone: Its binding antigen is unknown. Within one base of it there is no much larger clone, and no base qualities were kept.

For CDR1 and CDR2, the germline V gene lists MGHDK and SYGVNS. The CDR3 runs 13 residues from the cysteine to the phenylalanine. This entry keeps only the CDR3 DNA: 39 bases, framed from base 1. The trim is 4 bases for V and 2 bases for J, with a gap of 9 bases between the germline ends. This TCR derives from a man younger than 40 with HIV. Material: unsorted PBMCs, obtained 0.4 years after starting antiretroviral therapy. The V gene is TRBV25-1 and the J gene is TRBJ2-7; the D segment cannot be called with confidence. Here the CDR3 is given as CASSGTATYEQYF. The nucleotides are TGTGCCAGCAGTGGGACGGCCACCTACGAGCAGTACTTC.